The rows below give T cell receptor beta chains drawn from one sample of a study of T cells in Graves' hyperthyroidism and ophthalmopathy. Using its own MiXCR run on the multiplex PCR reads, TCRdb lists one record per CDR3 protein. The sample has roughly 330,000 distinct CDR3 sequences; about 15% are singletons. Sample: blood. These receptors were taken from a young man with Graves' hyperthyroidism. Each CDR3 is given with its conserved first and last residue. D genes are given only for firm matches.

d_gene	j_gene	v_gene	CDR3aa
TRBD1	TRBJ2-1	TRBV12-3/TRBV12-4	CASSRGTGLGNEQFF
-	TRBJ1-4	TRBV18	CASSPLAQREKLFF
-	TRBJ2-1	TRBV20-1	CSAVVTLGGVGNEQFF
-	TRBJ1-1	TRBV9	CASGGEGGTAEAFF
TRBD1	TRBJ2-5	TRBV13	CASSPGGTGYPSETQYF
TRBD2	TRBJ2-2	TRBV7-7	CASSLGAGSNTGELFF
TRBD1	TRBJ1-3	TRBV5-1	CASSLGTDDGNTIYF
-	TRBJ2-1	TRBV11-2	CASSLSGVGYNEQFF
TRBD2	TRBJ2-3	TRBV7-3	CASSLSGNRPDTQYF
TRBD2	TRBJ2-2	TRBV20-1	CSARASGTNTGELFF
-	TRBJ2-5	TRBV24-1	CATSDTTTGETQYF
-	TRBJ1-5	TRBV20-1	CSVPVRGGYGLSQPQHF
-	TRBJ2-2	TRBV5-1	CASGGGGGELFF
-	TRBJ2-3	TRBV19	CASSIRDSGKDTQYF